This TCR beta chain was sequenced for a study of shared T cell receptors in the human thymus. TCRdb's table, derived via immunoSEQ multiplex PCR, lists solely in-frame clones and lacks some. The table includes 600,000 to 900,000 clones, approximately 85% detected once. The CDR3 is 9 amino acids. CDR1 is DFQATT, CDR2 SNEGSKA, per germline (reference sequence). Worth noting for this clone: A junction end diverges from the germline sequence, so it may reflect a read error.

This sample also belongs to another study, concerning human thymus T cells.

The TCR sequence derives from a girl less than two years old with a congenital heart defect. The V call is TRBV20-1, the J call TRBJ1-1; tentatively, D is TRBD1 (5 bases). What was sequenced was thymocytes. CDR3 loop: CSANQQASF. In DNA form, the CDR3 reads TGCAGTGCGAACCAACAGGCCTCTTTT.